This TCR beta chain was profiled in a study of blood T cell repertoires in COVID-19. Overall study: The United States, Italy and Spain were the sources of the acute and convalescent COVID-19 samples.

Germline CDR1 SQVTM, CDR2 ANQGSEA. Trimming took 2 bases from V and 0 from J, leaving 22 bases between them. The CDR3 is 18 amino acids. Method: immunoSEQ multiplex PCR; TCRdb's copy keeps in-frame clones and lacks some. Of hundreds of thousands of clones listed, about 87% are singletons. The specimen sequenced was peripheral blood. The chain joins TRBV29-1 to TRBJ1-1; D may be TRBD1 (5 bases). The clonotype originates from a middle-aged woman who had recovered from COVID-19. The CDR3 region has the DNA TGCAGCGTTGAACCTCGAAGGGGCCCGAACGACTTGAACACTGAAGCTTTCTTT. This sequence encodes CSVEPRRGPNDLNTEAFF.